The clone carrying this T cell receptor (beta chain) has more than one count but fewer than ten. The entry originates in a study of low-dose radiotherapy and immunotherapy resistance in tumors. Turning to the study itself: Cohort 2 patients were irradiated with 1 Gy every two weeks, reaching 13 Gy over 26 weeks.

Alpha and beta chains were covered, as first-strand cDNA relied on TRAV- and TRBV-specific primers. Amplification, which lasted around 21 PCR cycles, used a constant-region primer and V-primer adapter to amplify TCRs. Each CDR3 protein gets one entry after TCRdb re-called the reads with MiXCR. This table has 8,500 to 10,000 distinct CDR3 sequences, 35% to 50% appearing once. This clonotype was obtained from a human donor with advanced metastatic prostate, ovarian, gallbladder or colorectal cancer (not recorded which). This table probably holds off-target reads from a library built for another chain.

The CDR3 here is CASSPNRETQYF. The CDR3 bases are TGTGCCAGCAGTCCGAACCGGGAGACCCAGTACTTC. This chain joins TRBV6-2 or TRBV6-3 and TRBJ2-5, with no clear D. This CDR3 is built from 12 residues. Trimming took off 5 bases at V and 5 bases at J, with 9 bases between the two ends. From germline, CDR1 is MNHEY and CDR2 SVGEGT.